This T cell receptor beta chain was retrieved from a study of regulatory T cells in long-lasting Graves disease. Overall study: A definition of persistent Graves' disease required over 5 years of antithyroid drugs plus positive TSH receptor antibodies.

In this sample, this clonotype turned up many times. Time point described: persistent/refractory GD, antithyroid drugs over 5 years with positive TRAb. Generation of the TCR library employed RNA extracted from PBMCs. Blood from the periphery, about 9 milliliters in all, was drawn into EDTA tubes. This CDR3 has 12 amino acids. Germline V lookup: CDR1 MDHEN, CDR2 SYDVKM. Trimming took off 6 bases at V and 5 bases at J, with 11 bases between the two ends. Arm-PCR with iRepertoire HTBI primers amplified the CDR3 regions for these TCR beta libraries. In the original workflow: Identification yielded 60 or so TRBV and approximately 13 TRBJ segments across samples. TCRdb reprocessed the multiplex PCR reads with MiXCR, giving one entry per CDR3 protein. The V and J calls shown here were made by TCRdb, not taken from the authors' results. Of 400,000 to 500,000 distinct CDR3 sequences in the sample, 20% were seen once.

The material sequenced was peripheral blood mononuclear cells (PBMCs), taken when the disease was refractory, from a patient treated with antithyroid drugs. This receptor was identified in a female donor with Graves disease. This chain links TRBV28 with TRBJ2-7, with no clear D. This chain's CDR3 is CASRGLGNEQYF. The CDR3 bases are TGTGCCAGCAGAGGTCTGGGGAACGAGCAGTACTTC.